This T cell receptor (beta chain) stems from a study of T cell repertoires in ileal Crohn's disease. Study information: At postoperative colonoscopy, neoterminal ileum biopsies were taken as M6. Overall study findings and caveats: Endoscopy was done a median about 6.6 months after surgery. Sorted CD8 T cells held more high-frequency clones than CD4.

TCRB immunosequencing input was five hundred nanograms of biopsy DNA per sample. Some clones are missing from TCRdb's copy, which holds only in-frame ones; the method was immunoSEQ multiplex PCR. The sample lists 2,000 to 3,000 clones; over 70% were seen once. Described time point: neoterminal ileum biopsy at postoperative endoscopy, about 6 months after surgery. Comment on this clone: Its antigen is currently unknown.

This receptor was taken from an adult with Crohn's disease. The material sequenced was ileal tissue.

The CDR3 nucleotides read TGTGCCAGCGATGGCGGGGCACAATACGAGCAGTACTTC. Encoded protein: CASDGGAQYEQYF. V gene TRBV28 combines with J gene TRBJ2-7; tentative D call: TRBD2 (6 bases). The CDR3 runs to 13 residues. CDR1 and CDR2 from the germline V gene are MDHEN and SYDVKM. Between the trimmed V and J ends, which lost 8 bases and 4 bases, there was a span of 15 bases.